A single sample is the source of the 12 T cell receptor beta chains below, sequenced in a study of neoadjuvant anti-PD-1 for oral cavity cancer. Time point described: after neoadjuvant nivolumab, at surgical resection. The method was immunoSEQ multiplex PCR; TCRdb's version includes in-frame clones alone and lacks a portion of them. The data show 55,000 to 80,000 clones, 80% to 90% seen once. The sample in question was PBMCs, obtained after nivolumab (anti-PD-1) treatment. These receptors were taken from a person between 35 and 79 years old with oral cavity squamous cell carcinoma.

In the case of this clone: The same CDR3 also results from other DNA sequences found in this sample. V is TRBV5-1 and J is TRBJ1-5; 9 positions match TRBD1. Germline CDR1 reads SGHRS; CDR2 reads YFSETQ. Unmatched junction bases numbered 2, after V lost 0 bases and J lost 4 bases. CDR3 length equals 15 residues. The CDR3 reads CASSLGQGGNQPQHF. As DNA, the CDR3 is TGCGCCAGCAGCTTGGGACAGGGGGGAAATCAGCCCCAGCATTTT.

The gene calls are TRBV30 and TRBJ2-1; the D is unclear. V was clipped by 4 bases and J by 6 bases, with 16 bases between them. This CDR3 contains 14 residues. The germline V gene encodes CDR1 GTSNPN and CDR2 SVGIG (reference sequence). CDR3 DNA: TGTGCCTGGATCCAGCCCGGAACGGCCAATGAGCAGTTCTTC. It translates to CAWIQPGTANEQFF.

The chain employs TRBV6-6 and TRBJ2-3, with D unresolved. This CDR3 contains 12 residues. From germline, CDR1 is MNHNY and CDR2 SVGAGI (reference sequence). V was trimmed by 2 bases and J by 2 bases, leaving 2 bases between them. DNA for the CDR3: TGTGCCAGCAGTTACCCCACAGATACGCAGTATTTT. Protein sequence: CASSYPTDTQYF.

The chain couples TRBV7-3 to TRBJ1-5; D remains ambiguous. Germline CDR1 SGHTA, CDR2 FQGTGA. The CDR3 totals 15 residues. Trimming took 5 bases from V and 2 from J, leaving 13 bases between them. The CDR3 loop reads CASSRPGSGNQPQHF. Written as DNA, the CDR3 is TGTGCCAGCAGCCGCCCCGGCAGCGGCAATCAGCCCCAGCATTTT.

This chain joins TRBV2 and TRBJ1-6; D perhaps matches TRBD1 (5 bases). CDR1 is SNHLY and CDR2 is FYNNEI in the germline V gene. The V end was cut by 6 bases, the J end by 5 bases, with 14 bases between. CDR3 length: 15 amino acids. CDR3 bases: TGTGCCAGCAGAGTAAGGGACTGGAATAATTCACCCCTCCACTTT. Its protein is CASRVRDWNNSPLHF.

This clone was observed a single time. V is TRBV7-2 and J is TRBJ2-3, with 9 bases identical to TRBD2. There are 18 residues in the CDR3. Germline values: CDR1 SGHTA, CDR2 FQGNSA. Trimming removed 2 bases from V and 3 bases from J; junction bases left unmatched: 12. The CDR3 protein is CASSLLASGTSRTDTQYF. The CDR3 DNA reads TGTGCCAGCAGCTTACTCGCCTCCGGGACTAGCAGGACAGATACGCAGTATTTT.

The V gene is TRBV27, the J gene TRBJ2-7; TRBD2 agrees at 8 bases. V gave up 5 bases and J gave up 3 bases; unmatched junction bases: 3. CDR1 and CDR2 (germline): MNHEY, SMNVEV (reference sequence). The CDR3 extends over 13 amino acids. CDR3 nucleotides: TGTGCCAGCAGTCGGGGGGGCTACTACGAGCAGTACTTC. Its translation: CASSRGGYYEQYF.

The J gene is TRBJ2-1, the V gene TRBV9; possibly TRBD2 for D (5 bases). This CDR3 spans 15 amino acids. From germline, CDR1 is SGDLS and CDR2 YYNGEE. V was cut by 0 bases and J by 4 bases, with 11 bases left in between. CDR3 nucleotides: TGTGCCAGCAGCGTAGCTGGAGCGGAATACAATGAGCAGTTCTTC. Its translation is CASSVAGAEYNEQFF.

The chain uses TRBV19 and TRBJ2-5, with 8 bases fitting TRBD2. The CDR3 totals 16 residues. Per the germline V gene, CDR1 is LNHDA and CDR2 is SQIVND (reference sequence). J gave up 2 bases and V 6 bases, and 11 bases lay outside the gene matches. The CDR3 here is CASSPWASGPQETQYF. The CDR3 DNA is TGTGCCAGTAGCCCCTGGGCTAGCGGGCCTCAAGAGACCCAGTACTTC.

The chain couples TRBV6-1 to TRBJ1-2; D is unclear. This CDR3 has 13 residues. The V end was cut by 5 bases, the J end by 4 bases, with 11 bases between. Germline loops: CDR1 MNHNS, CDR2 SASEGT. In DNA, the CDR3 is TGTGCCAGCAGTTATGATCGGGCCTATGGCTACACCTTC. Translating gives CASSYDRAYGYTF.

In the case of this clone: Other DNA sequences in the same sample also yield this CDR3. The V gene is TRBV5-1, the J gene TRBJ2-7; D not certain. The germline V gene encodes CDR1 SGHRS and CDR2 YFSETQ. CDR3 length: 12 amino acids. Trimming cost V 0 bases and J 4 bases, with 5 bases left between them. Here the CDR3 DNA reads TGCGCCAGCAGCTTGGGTGGTTACGAGCAGTACTTC. Encoded protein: CASSLGGYEQYF. Supplemented by reference TRBV5-1 and TRBJ2-7, the full variable domain reads KAGVTQTPRYLIKTRGQQVTLSCSPISGHRSVSWYQQTPGQGLQFLFEYFSETQRNKGNFPGRFSGRQFSNSRSEMNVSTLELGDSALYLCASSLGGYEQYFGPGTRLTVT.

This clone was seen only a few times. The V call is TRBV7-8, the J call TRBJ1-5; D might be TRBD1 (5 bases). The CDR3 is 13 residues long. V was pared by 6 bases and J by 4 bases, with 10 bases between. Germline V lookup: CDR1 SGHVS, CDR2 FQNEAQ. The CDR3 DNA sequence: TGTGCCAGCAGGCAGGGCACTAATCAGCCCCAGCATTTT. Amino acids: CASRQGTNQPQHF.